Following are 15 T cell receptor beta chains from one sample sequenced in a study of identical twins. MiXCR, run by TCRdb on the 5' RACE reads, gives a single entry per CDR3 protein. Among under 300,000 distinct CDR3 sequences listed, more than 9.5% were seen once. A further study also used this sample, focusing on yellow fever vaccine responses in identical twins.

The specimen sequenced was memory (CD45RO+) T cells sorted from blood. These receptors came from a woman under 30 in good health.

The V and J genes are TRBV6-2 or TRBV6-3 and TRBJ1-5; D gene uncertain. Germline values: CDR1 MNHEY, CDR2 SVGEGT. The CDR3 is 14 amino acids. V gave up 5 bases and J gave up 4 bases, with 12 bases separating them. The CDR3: CASSTKTVNQPQHF. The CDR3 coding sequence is TGTGCCAGCAGTACCAAAACCGTAAATCAGCCCCAGCATTTT.

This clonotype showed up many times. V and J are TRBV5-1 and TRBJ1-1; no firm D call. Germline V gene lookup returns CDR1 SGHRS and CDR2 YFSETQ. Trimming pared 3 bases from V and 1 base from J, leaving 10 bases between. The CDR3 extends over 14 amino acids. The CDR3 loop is CASSSNTANTEAFF. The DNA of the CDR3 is TGCGCCAGCAGCTCTAACACAGCGAACACTGAAGCTTTCTTT.

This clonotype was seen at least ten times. The CDR3 protein is CASSPKPGTRRADTQYF. The CDR3 nucleotides are TGTGCCAGCAGTCCTAAACCCGGGACGAGGAGGGCGGATACGCAGTATTTT. The chain combines TRBV27 with TRBJ2-3, with D perhaps TRBD2 (6 bases). Trimming cost V 5 bases and J 6 bases, with 24 bases left between them. The length of the CDR3 is 17 residues. Per the germline V gene, CDR1 is MNHEY and CDR2 is SMNVEV (reference sequence).

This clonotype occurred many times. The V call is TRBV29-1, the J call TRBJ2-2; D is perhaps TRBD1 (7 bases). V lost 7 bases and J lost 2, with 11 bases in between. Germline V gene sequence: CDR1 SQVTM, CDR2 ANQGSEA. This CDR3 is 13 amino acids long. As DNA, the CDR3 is TGCAGCGGGAGGGACAGTAACACCGGGGAGCTGTTTTTT. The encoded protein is CSGRDSNTGELFF.

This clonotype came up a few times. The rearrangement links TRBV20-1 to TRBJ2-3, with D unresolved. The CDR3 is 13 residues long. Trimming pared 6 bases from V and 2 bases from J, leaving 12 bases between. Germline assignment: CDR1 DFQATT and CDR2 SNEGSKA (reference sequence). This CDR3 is CSAARLNTDTQYF. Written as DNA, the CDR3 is TGCAGTGCCGCGAGACTTAACACAGATACGCAGTATTTT.

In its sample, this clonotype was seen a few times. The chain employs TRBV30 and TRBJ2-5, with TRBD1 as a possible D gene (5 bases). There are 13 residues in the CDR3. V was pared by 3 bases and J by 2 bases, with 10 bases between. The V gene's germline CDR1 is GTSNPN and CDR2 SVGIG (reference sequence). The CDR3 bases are TGTGCCTGGAGCGGACATTTTCAAGAGACCCAGTACTTC. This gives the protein CAWSGHFQETQYF.

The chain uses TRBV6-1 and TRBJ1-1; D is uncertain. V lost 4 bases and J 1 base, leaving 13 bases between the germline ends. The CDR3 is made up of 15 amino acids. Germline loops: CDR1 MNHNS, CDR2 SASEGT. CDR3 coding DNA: TGTGCCAGCAGTGCTTTGTCGCAGCCGAACACTGAAGCTTTCTTT. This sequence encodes CASSALSQPNTEAFF.

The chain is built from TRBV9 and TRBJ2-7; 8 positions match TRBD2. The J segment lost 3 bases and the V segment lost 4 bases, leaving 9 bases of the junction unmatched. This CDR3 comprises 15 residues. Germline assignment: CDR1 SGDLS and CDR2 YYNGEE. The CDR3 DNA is TGTGCCAGCAGCTCGCGGGAGGAGGCCATCTACGAGCAGTACTTC. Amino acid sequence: CASSSREEAIYEQYF.

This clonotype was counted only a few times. CDR3 loop: CASSQGQKLQETQYF. CDR3 nucleotides: TGTGCCAGCAGCCAAGGACAAAAACTCCAAGAGACCCAGTACTTC. This chain links TRBV7-9 with TRBJ2-5, with D perhaps matching TRBD1 (5 bases). The length of the CDR3 is 15 residues. The germline V gene has CDR1 SEHNR and CDR2 FQNEAQ (reference sequence). Trimming took 5 bases from V and 1 from J, leaving 14 bases between them.

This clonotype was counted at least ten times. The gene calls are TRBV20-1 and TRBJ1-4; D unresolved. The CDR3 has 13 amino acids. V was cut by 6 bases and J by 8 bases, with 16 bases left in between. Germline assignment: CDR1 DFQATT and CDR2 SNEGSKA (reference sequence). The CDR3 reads CSAPPGPREKLFF. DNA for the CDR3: TGCAGTGCCCCCCCCGGGCCCAGGGAAAAACTGTTTTTT.

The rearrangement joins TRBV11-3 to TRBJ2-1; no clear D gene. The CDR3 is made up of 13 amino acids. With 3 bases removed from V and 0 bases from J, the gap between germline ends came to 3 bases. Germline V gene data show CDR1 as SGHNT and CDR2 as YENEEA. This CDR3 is CASSFASYNEQFF. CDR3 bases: TGTGCCAGCAGCTTCGCCTCCTACAATGAGCAGTTCTTC. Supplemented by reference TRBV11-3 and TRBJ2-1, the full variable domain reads EAGVVQSPRYKIIEKKQPVAFWCNPISGHNTLYWYLQNLGQGPELLIRYENEEAVDDSQLPKDRFSAERLKGVDSTLKIQPAELGDSAVYLCASSFASYNEQFFGPGTRLTVL.

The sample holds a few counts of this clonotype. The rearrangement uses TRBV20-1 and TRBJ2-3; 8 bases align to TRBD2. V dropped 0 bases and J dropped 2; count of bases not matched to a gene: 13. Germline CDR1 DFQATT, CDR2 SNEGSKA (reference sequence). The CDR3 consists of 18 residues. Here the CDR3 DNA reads TGCAGTGCTAGAGATAGGTCTAGCGGGCGAGGGTTCACAGATACGCAGTATTTT. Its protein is CSARDRSSGRGFTDTQYF.

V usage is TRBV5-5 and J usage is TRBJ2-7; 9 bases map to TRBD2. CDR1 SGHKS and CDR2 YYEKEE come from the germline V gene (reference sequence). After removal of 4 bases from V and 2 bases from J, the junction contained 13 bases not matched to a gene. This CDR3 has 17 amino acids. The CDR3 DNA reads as TGTGCCAGCAGCGTCAGCCTGGGTAGCGGGAGAGCCTACGAGCAGTACTTC. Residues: CASSVSLGSGRAYEQYF.

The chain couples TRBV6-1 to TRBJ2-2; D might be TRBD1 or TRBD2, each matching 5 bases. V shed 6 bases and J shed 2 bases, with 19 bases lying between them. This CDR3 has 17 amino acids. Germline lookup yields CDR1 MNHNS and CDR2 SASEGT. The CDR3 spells CASSPIRGLENTGELFF. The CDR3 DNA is TGTGCCAGCAGCCCCATCCGGGGCCTAGAAAACACCGGGGAGCTGTTTTTT.

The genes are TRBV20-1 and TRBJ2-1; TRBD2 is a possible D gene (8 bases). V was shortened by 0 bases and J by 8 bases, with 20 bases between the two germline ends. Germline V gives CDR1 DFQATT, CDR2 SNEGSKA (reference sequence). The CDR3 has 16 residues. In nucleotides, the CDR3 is TGCAGTGCTAGAGATATCTGGGGTAGCGGGACAGATGAGCAGTTCTTC. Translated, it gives CSARDIWGSGTDEQFF.